The 14 T cell receptor beta chains listed next were all sequenced from one sample in a study of T cells in Graves' hyperthyroidism and ophthalmopathy. Regions amplified from RNA transcripts were the TCR beta CDR3 regions. An initial round of RT-PCR targeting the TCR CDR3 relied on the HTBI primer set. In TCRdb, the multiplex PCR reads were re-called with MiXCR into one record per CDR3 protein. The sample carries approximately 560,000 distinct CDR3 sequences, about 45% recorded once. Sequencing input: peripheral blood or thyroid tissue (not recorded which). The receptor set was obtained from a woman aged 18-29 years with Graves' hyperthyroidism.

The J gene is TRBJ2-2, the V gene TRBV20-1, with 7 bases aligning to TRBD2. Unmatched junction bases numbered 9, after V lost 1 base and J lost 1 base. Germline V gene sequence: CDR1 DFQATT, CDR2 SNEGSKA (reference sequence). The CDR3 contains 17 residues. Written as DNA, the CDR3 is TGCAGTGCTAGAGGGGGGAGGGGCGGTGGGAACACCGGGGAGCTGTTTTTT. Its protein product is CSARGGRGGGNTGELFF.

This sequence joins TRBV20-1 and TRBJ2-5; D is unclear. Trimming removed 4 bases at V and 2 bases at J, with 8 bases between. The CDR3 runs to 12 residues. Germline assignment: CDR1 DFQATT and CDR2 SNEGSKA (reference sequence). The CDR3 coding sequence is TGCAGTGCTAACCCCGTTCAAGAGACCCAGTACTTC. Amino acid sequence: CSANPVQETQYF.

This rearrangement joins TRBV7-9 to TRBJ2-3; TRBD2 agrees at 15 bases. Germline CDR1 and CDR2: SEHNR and FQNEAQ (reference sequence). CDR3 length: 19 residues. V shed 5 bases and J 0 bases; nucleotides not matched to a gene: 9. The CDR3 nucleotides read TGTGCCAGCAGCGAAAGAGGGACTAGCGGGAGGCGCAGCACAGATACGCAGTATTTT. This gives the protein CASSERGTSGRRSTDTQYF.

This clonotype has just a few counts. It may be a read error: a sequence one base away is much more abundant. The chain links TRBV29-1 to TRBJ1-3; D ambiguous. Between the trimmed V and J ends, which lost 6 bases and 3 bases, there was a span of 6 bases. The CDR3 length is 11 residues. CDR1 is SQVTM and CDR2 is ANQGSEA in the germline V gene. The CDR3 DNA reads as TGCAGCGTCGGTGATGGAAACACCATATATTTT. Encoded protein: CSVGDGNTIYF.

Comments on this clonotype: Given a much more abundant clone one base away, this may be a read error. The chain links TRBV7-9 to TRBJ1-2; perhaps TRBD1 as D (6 bases). The CDR3 is made up of 16 amino acids. From germline, CDR1 is SEHNR and CDR2 FQNEAQ (reference sequence). Trimming left V 1 base short and J 8 bases short, with 20 bases between. CDR3: CASSLGPQTGQGGYTF. The CDR3, as DNA: TGTGCCAGCAGCTTAGGCCCCCAGACAGGCCAGGGAGGCTACACCTTC. Looking up the rest from reference TRBV7-9 and TRBJ1-2 gives the full variable domain: DTGVSQNPRHKITKRGQNVTFRCDPISEHNRLYWYRQTLGQGPEFLTYFQNEAQLEKSRLLSDRFSAERPKGSFSTLEIQRTEQGDSAMYLCASSLGPQTGQGGYTFGSGTRLTVV.

This clonotype was seen a few times. This chain links TRBV7-2 with TRBJ1-5; the D gene is possibly TRBD1 (6 bases). The V gene lost 5 bases and the J gene lost 3 bases, with 14 bases spanning the gap. Per the germline V gene, CDR1 is SGHTA and CDR2 is FQGNSA. The CDR3 spans 15 residues. Here the CDR3 DNA reads TGTGCCAGCAGCAAACAACGGGGGGCCAATCAGCCCCAGCATTTT. It yields the protein CASSKQRGANQPQHF.

This clonotype was detected a few times. The V and J genes are TRBV2 and TRBJ2-3; D gene ambiguous. The CDR3 length is 11 residues. The germline CDR1 and CDR2 sequences are SNHLY and FYNNEI. V lost 7 bases, J lost 4 bases, and 6 bases lay in between. The CDR3, as DNA: TGTGCCAGCATGGCGGCAGATACGCAGTATTTT. Its translation is CASMAADTQYF.

The J gene is TRBJ1-6, the V gene TRBV10-3, with TRBD1 matching 8 bases. After removal of 7 bases from V and 2 bases from J, the junction contained 4 bases not matched to a gene. The CDR3 sequence is 15 residues long. Germline loops: CDR1 ENHRY, CDR2 SYGVKD. CDR3 loop: CAITYRGTYNSPLHF. The CDR3, as DNA: TGTGCCATCACCTACAGGGGGACCTATAATTCACCCCTCCACTTT.

Note on this clonotype: A much larger clonotype is one base distant, so this may be a read error. The rearrangement joins TRBV24-1 to TRBJ2-5, with D perhaps being TRBD1 or TRBD2 (5 bases each). The CDR3 has 16 amino acids. From germline, CDR1 is KGHDR and CDR2 SFDVKD. The V end lost 4 bases, the J end lost 2 bases, and 16 bases lay between the germline ends. The CDR3 protein is CATSDLGDAIQETQYF. Written as DNA, the CDR3 is TGTGCCACCAGTGACCTCGGGGACGCGATTCAAGAGACCCAGTACTTC.

The rearrangement uses TRBV2 and TRBJ2-5; 8 bases match TRBD1. Germline loops: CDR1 SNHLY, CDR2 FYNNEI. This CDR3 is built from 13 residues. V lost 10 bases and J lost 5; bases outside the gene matches: 9. The CDR3 sequence is CATRQGLHETQYF. CDR3 nucleotide sequence: TGTGCCACGAGACAGGGGCTTCATGAGACCCAGTACTTC.

In this sample, this clonotype turned up a few times. The chain uses TRBV7-2 and TRBJ2-5; D gene uncertain. V was shortened by 6 bases and J by 2 bases, with 16 bases between the two germline ends. The CDR3 is 15 residues long. Germline CDR1 reads SGHTA; CDR2 reads FQGNSA. This chain's CDR3 is CASRLIGIPQETQYF. In DNA, the CDR3 is TGTGCCAGCAGACTTATTGGAATACCACAAGAGACCCAGTACTTC.

The chain links TRBV19 to TRBJ1-4; TRBD1 might be the D (6 bases). The CDR3 runs 13 residues. Germline values: CDR1 LNHDA, CDR2 SQIVND (reference sequence). The V end was cut by 3 bases, the J end by 9 bases, with 11 bases between. The CDR3 region is CASSMGHGQKLFF. CDR3 coding DNA: TGTGCCAGTAGTATGGGACACGGTCAAAAACTGTTTTTT.

The V and J genes are TRBV20-1 and TRBJ2-2; 12 bases line up with TRBD2. The germline V gene has CDR1 DFQATT and CDR2 SNEGSKA (reference sequence). This CDR3 has 15 residues. J lost 5 bases, V lost 6 bases, and 7 bases had no gene match. DNA for the CDR3: TGCAGTGCGTCGACTAGCGGGAGAAGGACCGGGGAGCTGTTTTTT. This codes for CSASTSGRRTGELFF.

The chain is built from TRBV6-1 and TRBJ2-7; TRBD2 matches at 10 bases. CDR1 is MNHNS, CDR2 SASEGT, per germline. The V and J ends lost 5 bases and 5 bases, in that order; junction bases with no gene match: 12. The length of the CDR3 is 16 residues. The CDR3 bases are TGTGCCAGCAGTTTAGCGCTAGCGGGAGTTCCCCACGAGCAGTACTTC. This translates into CASSLALAGVPHEQYF.